This is a list of T cell receptor beta chains from one sample in a study of identical twins. TCRdb recomputed calls from the 5' RACE reads with MiXCR, one row per CDR3 protein. The sample yields about 520,000 distinct CDR3 sequences, 22% seen once. The data also belong to a second study, concerning T cells expressing NK-cell markers.

Material for sequencing was CD4+ T cells sorted from blood. These receptors were obtained from a woman between 18 and 29 years old in good health. The CDR3 runs from the conserved cysteine through the conserved F or W. A D gene is named only where the DNA matches it firmly. Size tells how often a clone was seen (once, few, many) or the class of an expanded clone, and some rows leave it out.

v_call	clone_size	j_call	d_call	cdr3_aa	cdr3_nt
TRBV3-1	many	TRBJ1-1	.	CASSLDRAGAFF	TGTGCCAGCAGCCTGGACAGAGCCGGGGCTTTCTTT
TRBV12-3/TRBV12-4	.	TRBJ2-7	TRBD2	CASGLAGGTEQYF	TGTGCCTCGGGACTAGCGGGAGGGACCGAGCAGTACTTC
TRBV5-1	few	TRBJ2-3	.	CASSAAGAGDTQYF	TGCGCCAGCAGCGCGGCAGGGGCGGGAGATACGCAGTATTTT
TRBV6-5	once	TRBJ2-1	TRBD2	CASSYDHRLLAGVEQFF	TGTGCCAGCAGTTACGATCACAGATTACTCGCGGGGGTAGAGCAGTTCTTC
TRBV20-1	few	TRBJ1-5	.	CSAARGDFNQPQHF	TGCAGTGCCGCAAGGGGGGATTTTAATCAGCCCCAGCATTTT
TRBV10-3	.	TRBJ2-5	.	CAISESEPGSQYF	TGTGCCATCAGTGAGTCTGAACCGGGGAGCCAGTACTTC
TRBV5-6	.	TRBJ2-1	.	CASGDGLICNEQFF	TGTGCCAGCGGCGACGGGCTCATCTGCAATGAGCAGTTCTTC
TRBV10-2	.	TRBJ2-5	.	CASTPGRAGETQYF	TGCGCCAGCACCCCGGGCCGGGCGGGAGAGACCCAGTACTTC
TRBV5-1	.	TRBJ2-7	.	CASSSSLVGGYEQNF	TGCGCCAGCAGCTCTAGCCTGGTGGGGGGCTACGAGCAGAACTTC
TRBV6-5	few	TRBJ2-6	.	CASSFRGLTTGANVLTF	TGTGCCAGCAGTTTCAGGGGCTTAACTACTGGGGCCAACGTCCTGACTTTC
TRBV7-9	.	TRBJ1-6	.	CASSPGAGASPLHF	TGTGCCAGCAGCCCGGGGGCAGGAGCCTCACCCCTCCACTTT
TRBV6-1	few	TRBJ2-2	.	CASSRGGKTGELFF	TGTGCCAGCAGTCGGGGCGGGAAGACCGGGGAGCTGTTTTTT
TRBV3-1	.	TRBJ2-7	.	CASSQPGLYEQYF	TGTGCCAGCAGCCAGCCTGGTCTTTACGAGCAGTACTTC
TRBV7-2	.	TRBJ2-7	.	CASSLWGQDTYEQYF	TGTGCCAGCAGCCTATGGGGGCAGGATACCTACGAGCAGTACTTC
TRBV29-1	few	TRBJ2-7	TRBD2	CSDPEQKLAGGEYEQYF	TGCAGCGACCCTGAGCAGAAACTAGCGGGAGGGGAATACGAGCAGTACTTC
TRBV9	few	TRBJ2-2	.	CASSVVGAGELFF	TGTGCCAGCAGCGTAGTGGGGGCCGGGGAGCTGTTTTTT
TRBV6-1	.	TRBJ1-2	TRBD1	CASSTSGSRGLNGYTF	TGTGCCAGCAGTACCAGTGGGAGCAGGGGGCTTAATGGCTACACCTTC
TRBV12-3/TRBV12-4	many	TRBJ2-1	TRBD2	CASSSLAGTEQFF	TGTGCCAGCAGCTCACTAGCGGGGACAGAGCAGTTCTTC
TRBV5-4	.	TRBJ2-5	.	CASSLRSALQETQYF	TGTGCCAGCAGCTTGAGGTCGGCCCTACAAGAGACCCAGTACTTC
TRBV6-5	.	TRBJ2-1	.	CASSYYGEQFF	TGTGCCAGCAGTTACTATGGTGAGCAGTTCTTC
TRBV7-2	few	TRBJ2-3	.	CASSLITSRPTDTQYF	TGTGCCAGCAGCTTAATCACTAGCCGCCCCACAGATACGCAGTATTTT
TRBV7-2	few	TRBJ1-2	TRBD1	CASSQQPTGDGYTF	TGTGCCAGCAGCCAACAACCTACAGGGGACGGCTACACCTTC
TRBV7-9	.	TRBJ2-6	.	CASSLAGVSGANVLTF	TGTGCCAGCAGCTTGGCAGGGGTATCTGGGGCCAACGTCCTGACTTTC
TRBV5-1	many	TRBJ2-1	.	CASSLSGNEQFF	TGCGCCAGCAGCTTGTCAGGCAATGAGCAGTTCTTC
TRBV20-1	few	TRBJ1-6	.	CSARGRGSPLHF	TGCAGTGCTAGAGGACGGGGCTCACCCCTCCACTTT
TRBV11-2	.	TRBJ1-6	TRBD1	CASSASRDSNNSPLHF	TGTGCCAGCAGCGCCTCCCGGGACAGCAATAATTCACCCCTCCACTTT
TRBV3-1	few	TRBJ2-3	.	CASSLDRRTTDTQYF	TGTGCCAGCAGCCTAGACAGAAGGACCACAGATACGCAGTATTTT
TRBV29-1	few	TRBJ2-1	.	CSVRTAASYNEQFF	TGCAGCGTGCGGACAGCCGCCTCCTACAATGAGCAGTTCTTC
TRBV6-5	.	TRBJ2-5	.	CASSYSGLETQYF	TGTGCCAGCAGTTACTCGGGACTAGAGACCCAGTACTTC
TRBV12-3/TRBV12-4	.	TRBJ1-5	.	CASRIEGNQPQHF	TGTGCCAGCAGGATAGAGGGCAATCAGCCCCAGCATTTT
TRBV5-1	.	TRBJ2-1	.	CASSFGRIDEQFF	TGCGCCAGCAGCTTCGGGCGAATCGATGAGCAGTTCTTC
TRBV20-1	few	TRBJ2-1	.	CSARYRLPYNEQFF	TGCAGTGCTAGATACCGACTACCGTACAATGAGCAGTTCTTC
TRBV5-1	.	TRBJ2-7	.	CASSLEGRPYEQYF	TGCGCCAGCAGCCTGGAAGGTAGGCCCTACGAGCAGTACTTC
TRBV12-3/TRBV12-4	few	TRBJ2-3	TRBD2	CASRRAGYTDTQYF	TGTGCCAGCAGACGAGCGGGGTACACAGATACGCAGTATTTT
TRBV27	.	TRBJ2-2	.	CASNPRQVNTGELFF	TGTGCCAGCAACCCCCGACAGGTTAACACCGGGGAGCTGTTTTTT
TRBV4-3	few	TRBJ2-2	TRBD2	CASSQVGYAGGSTGELFF	TGCGCCAGCAGCCAAGTTGGGTATGCGGGAGGGTCAACCGGGGAGCTGTTTTTT
TRBV12-3/TRBV12-4	few	TRBJ2-1	TRBD2	CASITSGGYNEQFF	TGTGCCAGCATAACCAGCGGGGGGTACAATGAGCAGTTCTTC
TRBV7-2	few	TRBJ2-1	.	CASSLIGDEQFF	TGTGCCAGCAGCTTAATAGGGGATGAGCAGTTCTTC
TRBV7-9	few	TRBJ1-3	.	CASSSRTVLNTIYF	TGTGCCAGCAGCTCTAGGACCGTGCTAAACACCATATATTTT